This TCR beta chain is drawn from a study of CD8 T cells in ankylosing spondylitis. Molecular-barcoded quantitative 5'-RACE produced these TCR beta libraries. TCRdb re-called the 5' RACE reads through MiXCR, storing one row per CDR3 protein. The table records hundreds of thousands of distinct CDR3 sequences, more than 20% of them present only once. In this sample, this clonotype turned up a few times. The antigen is not known. Overall study results and limits: Enrichment of disease-linked clones was reportedly significant in matched ankylosing spondylitis synovial fluid.

This CDR3 has 13 amino acids. V was pared by 6 bases and J by 4 bases, with 16 bases between. Germline CDR1 DFQATT, CDR2 SNEGSKA (reference sequence). The sample taken for sequencing was blood, either unsorted or a sorted T cell fraction (not recorded which). This chain joins TRBV20-1 and TRBJ2-7; tentative D call: TRBD2 (5 bases). This TCR was sampled from a female donor with ankylosing spondylitis or in good health (not recorded which). The CDR3 DNA is TGCAGTGCCAGGTTTGGGGAGAGGTACGAGCAGTACTTC. It codes for CSARFGERYEQYF.